The 21 T cell receptor beta chains listed next were all sequenced from one sample in a study of blood T cell repertoires in COVID-19. Measured with immunoSEQ multiplex PCR; TCRdb has only the in-frame clones, and not every one. The sample lists tens of thousands of clones, about 87% occurring once. Sequencing was performed on peripheral blood. The origin of the receptors is a woman older than 75 with active COVID-19.

The genes are TRBV10-2 and TRBJ2-1; 11 bases fit TRBD2. CDR3 length: 16 residues. Looked up from germline, CDR1 is WSHSY and CDR2 is SAAADI. The ends lost 6 bases at V and 7 bases at J; junction bases unmatched: 11. CDR3 nucleotide sequence: TGCGCCAGCAGGGGTGCAACTAGCGGGAGCCTGAATGAGCAGTTCTTC. Translated, it gives CASRGATSGSLNEQFF.

The rearrangement uses TRBV11-3 and TRBJ2-1, with D maybe TRBD1 (5 bases). V lost 1 base and J lost 4, with 11 bases in between. CDR1 is SGHNT and CDR2 is YENEEA in the germline V gene. CDR3 length: 15 amino acids. CDR3 in amino acids: CASSLGLTGYNEQFF. In DNA form, the CDR3 reads TGTGCCAGCAGCTTAGGCCTAACAGGTTACAATGAGCAGTTCTTC.

This sequence joins TRBV28 and TRBJ1-2; a weak D match, TRBD1 (6 bases). The CDR3 has 14 residues. The V gene's germline CDR1 is MDHEN and CDR2 SYDVKM. V was shortened by 7 bases and J by 5 bases, with 17 bases between the two germline ends. The CDR3 here is CASNSQGRVYGYTF. CDR3 sequence (DNA): TGTGCCAGCAACTCTCAGGGGAGAGTTTATGGCTACACCTTC.

The CDR3 here is CASSPGGSGRAGELFF. CDR3 bases: TGTGCCAGCAGCCCTGGGGGCAGCGGGAGGGCCGGGGAGCTGTTTTTT. This rearrangement joins TRBV3-1 (or the pseudogene TRBV3-2) to TRBJ2-2; 10 bases map to TRBD2. Germline CDR1 reads LGHDT; CDR2 reads YNNKEL (reference sequence). Unmatched junction bases numbered 8, after V lost 4 bases and J lost 6 bases. There are 16 residues in the CDR3.

The chain uses TRBV2 and TRBJ2-6; D is unclear. The CDR3 is 16 amino acids. The germline CDR1 and CDR2 sequences are SNHLY and FYNNEI. V lost 0 bases and J lost 2, with 8 bases in between. Written as DNA, the CDR3 is TGTGCCAGCAGTGAAGCAGAGTACGCTGGGGCCAACGTCCTGACTTTC. Protein sequence: CASSEAEYAGANVLTF.

V gene TRBV4-3 combines with J gene TRBJ1-1; a possible D gene is TRBD1 (5 bases). CDR3 length: 14 residues. V shed 4 bases and J shed 5 bases, with 14 bases lying between them. Germline V lookup: CDR1 LGHNA, CDR2 YSLEER. The CDR3 loop is CASSPDGGKTEAFF. The CDR3 DNA reads as TGCGCCAGCAGCCCCGACGGGGGAAAAACTGAAGCTTTCTTT.

The sample holds a few counts of this clone. CDR3: CASSYFTGKTQYF. The CDR3 nucleotides read TGTGCCAGCAGTTACTTTACAGGGAAGACCCAGTACTTC. The chain joins TRBV6-5 to TRBJ2-5, with D tentatively TRBD1 (6 bases). The CDR3 is made up of 13 amino acids. Trimming cost V 1 base and J 6 bases, with 9 bases left between them. Germline V gives CDR1 MNHEY, CDR2 SVGAGI.

The chain uses TRBV15 and TRBJ1-4; TRBD1 might be the D (5 bases). V shed 4 bases and J shed 8 bases, with 17 bases lying between them. This CDR3 comprises 15 residues. Germline loops: CDR1 LNHNV, CDR2 YYDKDF (reference sequence). CDR3 protein: CATSNQPRVGEKLFF. CDR3 sequence (DNA): TGTGCCACCAGCAACCAACCCAGGGTAGGGGAAAAACTGTTTTTT.

This chain joins TRBV4-3 and TRBJ2-3, with TRBD2 matching 15 bases. CDR3 length equals 19 residues. Germline trimming cut 0 bases from V and 3 bases from J; bases unmatched to any gene: 7. Germline CDR1 LGHNA, CDR2 YSLEER. The CDR3 DNA follows: TGCGCCAGCAGCCAAGACGGACTAGCGGGAGGGCTGAGGACAGATACGCAGTATTTT. Its translation: CASSQDGLAGGLRTDTQYF.

This chain connects TRBV21-1 to TRBJ2-1; the table assigns TRBD1, which was not confirmed against the DNA. TRBV21-1 is assigned pseudogene status. The CDR3 totals 14 residues. CDR3 amino acids: CASSTRGQGNEQFF. The CDR3 DNA reads TGTGCCAGCAGCACGAGAGGACAGGGGAATGAGCAGTTCTTC.

The rearrangement links TRBV29-1 to TRBJ2-1, with TRBD2 matching 10 bases. V lost 5 bases, J lost 4 bases, and 5 bases stayed unmatched. This CDR3 is 14 amino acids long. Germline-derived CDR1 and CDR2 are SQVTM and ANQGSEA. In DNA, the CDR3 is TGCAGCGTTTCAAGCGGGAGGGGGTACAATGAGCAGTTCTTC. Protein: CSVSSGRGYNEQFF.

The chain joins TRBV19 to TRBJ2-5, with a tentative D call TRBD1 (6 bases). The CDR3 length is 12 residues. The V gene lost 3 bases and the J gene lost 5 bases, with 7 bases spanning the gap. The V gene's germline CDR1 is LNHDA and CDR2 SQIVND (reference sequence). CDR3 loop: CASSMRGETQYF. For the CDR3, the DNA is TGTGCCAGTAGTATGAGGGGGGAGACCCAGTACTTC.

The chain couples TRBV5-4 to TRBJ2-1; 7 nucleotides align to TRBD2. J was trimmed by 7 bases and V by 2 bases; bases with no gene match: 12. This CDR3 has 16 residues. CDR1 is SGHNT and CDR2 is YYREEE in the germline V gene (reference sequence). The DNA for the CDR3 is TGTGCCAGCAGCTTTGGGGCCACAGCGGGATCGAATGAGCAGTTCTTC. It codes for CASSFGATAGSNEQFF.

The chain couples TRBV5-1 to TRBJ2-3, with D perhaps matching TRBD2 (6 bases). Germline V gene lookup returns CDR1 SGHRS and CDR2 YFSETQ. The CDR3 has 14 residues. Trimming cost V 2 bases and J 5 bases, with 12 bases left between them. The DNA for the CDR3 is TGCGCCAGCAGCTTAGGAGGGACCAGAGATACGCAGTATTTT. It codes for CASSLGGTRDTQYF.

The CDR3: CASSRNLAGDSYNEQFF. DNA of the CDR3: TGTGCCAGTAGCAGGAATCTAGCGGGTGACTCCTACAATGAGCAGTTCTTC. This chain uses TRBV19 with TRBJ2-1, with 8 bases identical to TRBD2. Trimming removed 6 bases from V and 0 bases from J; junction bases left unmatched: 10. The germline gives CDR1 LNHDA, CDR2 SQIVND (reference sequence). CDR3 size: 17 residues.

CDR3 amino acids: CASSQDGGRAGETQYF. For the CDR3, the DNA is TGCGCCAGCAGCCAAGACGGCGGGAGGGCCGGGGAGACCCAGTACTTC. This chain links TRBV4-1 with TRBJ2-5, with 9 nucleotides matching TRBD2. The germline V gene has CDR1 MGHRA and CDR2 YSYEKL. V trimming: 0 bases; J trimming: 5 bases; junction bases outside the gene matches: 7. CDR3 size: 16 residues.

J is TRBJ1-2 and V is TRBV27, with 9 bases lining up with TRBD1. CDR3 length: 17 amino acids. CDR1 and CDR2 (germline): MNHEY, SMNVEV (reference sequence). J lost 2 bases, V lost 5 bases, and 12 bases had no gene match. Here the CDR3 reads CASSHGTGTGTNYGYTF. CDR3 in DNA: TGTGCCAGCAGTCATGGGACCGGGACAGGGACCAACTATGGCTACACCTTC.

This chain connects TRBV10-1 to TRBJ2-7; 12 bases align to TRBD2. Germline V gene sequence: CDR1 WNHNN, CDR2 SYGVQD (reference sequence). The ends lost 7 bases at V and 2 bases at J; junction bases unmatched: 6. This CDR3 has 15 residues. DNA for the CDR3: TGCGCCAGCATGAGACTAGCGGGAGAGACCTACGAGCAGTACTTC. It codes for CASMRLAGETYEQYF.

This rearrangement joins TRBV6-6 to TRBJ1-4; tentatively, D is TRBD1 (5 bases). CDR3 length equals 14 residues. Trimming cost V 6 bases and J 4 bases, with 12 bases left between them. The V gene's germline CDR1 is MNHNY and CDR2 SVGAGI (reference sequence). The DNA of the CDR3 is TGTGCCAGCAGCCAGACAGCATTTAATGAAAAACTGTTTTTT. Its protein is CASSQTAFNEKLFF.

The table lists this clone with a count of one. The chain uses TRBV3-1 (or the pseudogene TRBV3-2) and TRBJ2-2; TRBD2 aligns across 11 bases. Germline CDR1 and CDR2: LGHDT and YNNKEL (reference sequence). With V trimmed by 4 bases and J by 4 bases, 14 bases remained unmatched. There are 19 residues in the CDR3. DNA of the CDR3: TGTGCCAGCAGCCCAGGGTGGGGGCTAGCGGGAGGTGGCACCGGGGAGCTGTTTTTT. It translates to CASSPGWGLAGGGTGELFF.

The gene calls are TRBV28 and TRBJ1-1, with D hard to call. Germline-derived CDR1 and CDR2 are MDHEN and SYDVKM. The CDR3 is 14 residues long. Trimming took 2 bases from V and 1 from J, leaving 8 bases between them. CDR3 nucleotide sequence: TGTGCCAGCAGTTTACTACAGAAGAACACTGAAGCTTTCTTT. It is translated as CASSLLQKNTEAFF.